Listed below are T cell receptor beta chains from one sample, sequenced in a study of CD4 T cells in relation to SARS-CoV-2 and coronaviruses. Here immunoSEQ multiplex PCR was the method, and the copy in TCRdb shows in-frame clones only, minus some. The profile shows about 54,000 clones, 92% of them singletons. The sequenced sample was naive CD4+ T cells from PBMCs. The receptors come from an adult with COVID-19. The CDR3 runs from the conserved cysteine through the conserved F or W. A D gene is named only where the DNA matches it firmly. Clone size is given for some rows only: seen once, a few or many times, or a class if the clone is expanded.

TRBJ2-3,TRBV6-2/TRBV6-3,.,.,CASSRLGLGSDTQYF,TGTGCCAGCAGCCGACTAGGCCTGGGATCAGATACGCAGTATTTT
TRBJ2-1,TRBV5-1,.,TRBD2,CASRGTSGPSGEQFF,TGCGCCAGCAGAGGGACTAGCGGGCCTAGCGGTGAGCAGTTCTTC
TRBJ2-1,TRBV6-5,.,.,CASRLNEQFF,TGTGCCAGCAGACTCAATGAGCAGTTCTTC
TRBJ1-1,TRBV7-9,.,.,CASSPTSENTEAFF,TGTGCCAGCAGCCCGACCAGCGAGAACACTGAAGCTTTCTTT
TRBJ2-3,TRBV9,.,.,CASSLTVAGTQYF,TGTGCCAGCAGCCTAACTGTGGCGGGTACGCAGTATTTT
TRBJ1-1,TRBV12-3/TRBV12-4,.,.,CASIGRPNTEAFF,TGTGCCAGCATAGGCAGGCCTAACACTGAAGCTTTCTTT
TRBJ2-7,TRBV6-6,.,.,CASSYLSLNRYEQYF,TGTGCCAGCAGTTACCTTTCACTTAACCGCTACGAGCAGTACTTC
TRBJ2-7,TRBV11-2,.,.,CASSLGGGLSYEQYF,TGTGCCAGCAGCTTAGGGGGCGGACTCTCCTACGAGCAGTACTTC
TRBJ2-7,TRBV18,.,.,CASSPPGSYEQYF,TGTGCCAGCTCACCACCTGGCAGCTACGAGCAGTACTTC
TRBJ1-5,TRBV6-2/TRBV6-3,.,.,CASSQGIEPQHF,TGTGCCAGCAGTCAGGGAATTGAGCCCCAGCATTTT
TRBJ1-4,TRBV6-2/TRBV6-3,.,TRBD1,CASSNTDREVLLLNEKLFF,TGTGCCAGCAGCAATACCGACAGGGAGGTCTTACTACTGAATGAAAAACTGTTTTTT
TRBJ2-7,TRBV6-5,.,TRBD1,CASRQTGTGEQYF,TGTGCCAGCAGGCAGACAGGGACGGGCGAGCAGTACTTC
TRBJ2-1,TRBV9,.,TRBD1,CASSATGDLYNEQFF,TGTGCCAGCAGCGCGACAGGGGACCTCTACAATGAGCAGTTCTTC
TRBJ2-3,TRBV12-3/TRBV12-4,.,.,CASSLFGTDTQYF,TGTGCCAGCAGTTTATTTGGAACAGATACGCAGTATTTT
TRBJ2-7,TRBV7-2,.,.,CASNNRETYEQYF,TGTGCCAGCAACAACAGGGAGACCTACGAGCAGTACTTC
TRBJ2-5,TRBV2,once,.,CASKLAETQYF,TGTGCCAGCAAATTGGCAGAGACCCAGTACTTC
TRBJ2-7,TRBV2,.,TRBD1,CASSTGQGEQYF,TGTGCCAGCAGCACGGGACAGGGGGAGCAGTACTTC
TRBJ2-1,TRBV7-9,.,TRBD2,CASSLENGRQGRNEQFF,TGTGCCAGCAGCTTAGAGAACGGGAGGCAGGGAAGAAATGAGCAGTTCTTC
TRBJ2-7,TRBV29-1,.,.,CMSYPQNLHEQYF,TGCATGAGCTACCCCCAGAACCTGCACGAGCAGTACTTC
TRBJ2-3,TRBV6-5,.,.,CASRTDPSTDTQYF,TGTGCCAGCAGGACGGATCCAAGCACAGATACGCAGTATTTT
TRBJ2-1,TRBV19,.,TRBD1,CASRRVPGTGSNEQFF,TGTGCCAGTAGAAGAGTTCCCGGGACAGGGTCCAATGAGCAGTTCTTC
TRBJ2-2,TRBV7-9,.,.,CASRPTRLGLGGELFF,TGTGCCAGCAGACCGACAAGGCTAGGTCTGGGCGGGGAGCTGTTTTTT